This T cell receptor (beta chain) is from a study of beta chain features in type 1 diabetes. This CDR3 is built from 12 residues. From germline, CDR1 is SQVTM and CDR2 ANQGSEA. Trimming stripped 2 bases from V and 7 bases from J, with 10 bases between. This clone occurred a few times. Its antigen is currently unknown. Points from the study as a whole: In every one of the four CD4+ subsets, TCRB CDR3s were moderately but significantly shorter in Type 1 diabetes patients. For patients and controls alike, PCR might favor shorter templates to the same degree.

As every portion of the isolated RNA was reverse transcribed, the sequencing read expressed TCRB transcripts. Generated by immunoSEQ multiplex PCR, the TCRdb table keeps only in-frame clones and is missing some. Here the sample spans under 350,000 clones, roughly an eighth being singletons. The TCR comes from a young man with type 1 diabetes. The rearrangement joins TRBV29-1 to TRBJ2-3, with a possible D match to TRBD2 (6 bases). The sequenced material came from naive CD4+ T cells from blood. CDR3 in amino acids: CSVETGGNTQYF. The CDR3 DNA sequence: TGCAGCGTTGAAACGGGCGGGAATACGCAGTATTTT.